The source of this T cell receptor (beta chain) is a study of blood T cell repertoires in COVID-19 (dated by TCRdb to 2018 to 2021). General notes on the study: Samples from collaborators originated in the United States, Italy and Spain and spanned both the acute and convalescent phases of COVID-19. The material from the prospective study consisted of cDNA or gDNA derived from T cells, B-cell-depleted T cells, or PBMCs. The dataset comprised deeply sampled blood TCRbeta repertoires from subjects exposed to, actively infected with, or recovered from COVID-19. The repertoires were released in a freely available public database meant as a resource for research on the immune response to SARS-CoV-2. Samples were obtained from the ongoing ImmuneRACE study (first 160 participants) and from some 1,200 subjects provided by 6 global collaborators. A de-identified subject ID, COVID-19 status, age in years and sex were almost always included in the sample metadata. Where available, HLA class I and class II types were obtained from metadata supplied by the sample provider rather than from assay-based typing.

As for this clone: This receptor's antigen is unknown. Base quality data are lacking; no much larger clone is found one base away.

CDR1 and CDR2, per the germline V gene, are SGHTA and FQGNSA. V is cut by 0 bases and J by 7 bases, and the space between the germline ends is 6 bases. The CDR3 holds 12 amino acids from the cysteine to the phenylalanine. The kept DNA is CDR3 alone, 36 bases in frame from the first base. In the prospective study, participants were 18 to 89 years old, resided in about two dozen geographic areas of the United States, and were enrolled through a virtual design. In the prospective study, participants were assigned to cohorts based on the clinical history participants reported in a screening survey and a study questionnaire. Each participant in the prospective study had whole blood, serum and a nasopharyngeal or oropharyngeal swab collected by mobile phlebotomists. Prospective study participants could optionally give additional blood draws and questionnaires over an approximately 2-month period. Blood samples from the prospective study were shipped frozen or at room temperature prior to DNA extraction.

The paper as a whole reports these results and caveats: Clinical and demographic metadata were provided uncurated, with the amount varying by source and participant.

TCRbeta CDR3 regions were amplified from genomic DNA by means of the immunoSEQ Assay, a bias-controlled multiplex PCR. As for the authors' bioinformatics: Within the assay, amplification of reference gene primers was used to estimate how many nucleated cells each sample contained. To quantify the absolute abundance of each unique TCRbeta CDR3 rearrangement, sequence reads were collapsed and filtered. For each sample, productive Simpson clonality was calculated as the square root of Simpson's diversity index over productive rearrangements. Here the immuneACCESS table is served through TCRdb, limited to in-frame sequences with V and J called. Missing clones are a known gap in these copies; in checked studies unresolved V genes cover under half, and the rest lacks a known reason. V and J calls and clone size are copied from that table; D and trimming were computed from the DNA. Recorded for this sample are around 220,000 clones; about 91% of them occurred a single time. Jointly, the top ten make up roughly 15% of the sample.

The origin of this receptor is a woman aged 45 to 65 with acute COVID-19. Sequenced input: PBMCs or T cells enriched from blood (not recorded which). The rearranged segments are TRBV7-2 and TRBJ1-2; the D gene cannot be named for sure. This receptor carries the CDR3 CASSLAPFGYTF. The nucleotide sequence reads TGTGCCAGCAGCTTAGCTCCCTTTGGCTACACCTTC.